Below, 22 T cell receptor beta chains from the same sample are listed, as sequenced in a study of cytomegalovirus exposure and HLA in healthy donors. 13 Jbeta primers and 60 Vbeta primers were used for the PCR. This table comes from immunoSEQ multiplex PCR, and its TCRdb copy is limited to in-frame clones, with some not included. Here the sample spans about 240,000 clones, approximately 78% being singletons. The source material was PBMCs. These receptors were collected from a boy aged 5-17 years in good health and CMV-seronegative.

The chain couples TRBV6-1 to TRBJ2-7; perhaps TRBD1 as D (6 bases). CDR1 and CDR2 (germline): MNHNS, SASEGT. V was pared by 7 bases and J by 6 bases, with 22 bases between. The CDR3 runs 15 residues. Written as DNA, the CDR3 is TGTGCCAGCATGGGGATCGGGCAGGGGCATGGCGAGCAGTACTTC. Protein product: CASMGIGQGHGEQYF.

This chain connects TRBV10-3 to TRBJ1-2; 7 bases are shared with TRBD1. Germline V CDR1 and CDR2: ENHRY, SYGVKD. Trimming cost V 6 bases and J 2 bases; bases outside gene matches: 12. There are 16 residues in the CDR3. The CDR3 DNA reads as TGTGCCATCAGGAGGACAGGTCTCGATAGGAACTATGGCTACACCTTC. Translating gives CAIRRTGLDRNYGYTF.

The chain couples TRBV11-3 to TRBJ2-7; the D is unclear. The length of the CDR3 is 16 residues. From germline, CDR1 is SGHNT and CDR2 YENEEA. V was clipped by 0 bases and J by 0 bases, with 12 bases between them. This CDR3 reads CASSLDSGDSSYEQYF. The CDR3 DNA follows: TGTGCCAGCAGCTTAGACTCCGGAGACTCCTCCTACGAGCAGTACTTC.

The genes are TRBV5-1 and TRBJ2-7; 9 nucleotides align to TRBD2. The CDR3 contains 17 residues. Losses at the gene ends were 0 bases for V and 3 bases for J; bases not matched to a gene: 10. The V gene's germline CDR1 is SGHRS and CDR2 YFSETQ. The chain's CDR3 is CASSLAGGAREGYEQYF. Here the CDR3 DNA reads TGCGCCAGCAGCTTGGCGGGGGGCGCGCGGGAGGGCTACGAGCAGTACTTC.

The chain uses TRBV6-6 and TRBJ1-1; unclear D gene. V was pared by 7 bases and J by 5 bases, with 17 bases between. Germline CDR1 and CDR2: MNHNY and SVGAGI (reference sequence). The CDR3 contains 14 residues. The CDR3 nucleotides are TGTGCCAGCACTCAATGGGCACGAAATACTGAAGCTTTCTTT. It specifies CASTQWARNTEAFF.

The V call is TRBV30, the J call TRBJ2-1, with 15 bases aligning to TRBD2. Germline V gene sequence: CDR1 GTSNPN, CDR2 SVGIG (reference sequence). The V gene end was trimmed by 3 bases and the J gene end by 9 bases; junction bases not matched to a gene: 6. The CDR3 covers 15 residues. The CDR3 loop is CAWSSGLAGGSEQFF. CDR3 DNA: TGTGCCTGGAGCTCGGGACTAGCGGGAGGCAGTGAGCAGTTCTTC.

The V call is TRBV4-1, the J call TRBJ2-5; possibly TRBD1 for D (5 bases). Looked up from germline, CDR1 is MGHRA and CDR2 is YSYEKL. V shed 0 bases and J shed 7 bases, with 6 bases lying between them. The CDR3 sequence is 12 residues long. CDR3 DNA: TGCGCCAGCAGCCAAGATCAGGGGACCCAGTACTTC. The encoded protein is CASSQDQGTQYF.

This clone was detected a few times. The chain has TRBV27 and TRBJ1-1; 10 bases agree with TRBD1. CDR1 is MNHEY and CDR2 is SMNVEV in the germline V gene (reference sequence). Trimming took 4 bases from V and 4 from J; bases not matched to a gene: 6. The CDR3 loop spans 15 amino acids. This CDR3 is CASSSRDRGGTEAFF. The CDR3 DNA reads as TGTGCCAGCAGTTCCCGGGACAGGGGCGGCACTGAAGCTTTCTTT.

This rearrangement joins TRBV27 to TRBJ2-1; 7 nucleotides line up with TRBD1. CDR3 length: 15 amino acids. Germline V CDR1 and CDR2: MNHEY, SMNVEV (reference sequence). V lost 7 bases, J lost 5 bases, and 11 bases stayed unmatched. CDR3 in amino acids: CASIQDRDKNNEQFF. The CDR3 DNA sequence: TGTGCCAGCATCCAAGACAGGGATAAAAACAATGAGCAGTTCTTC.

This chain uses TRBV30 with TRBJ2-7, with TRBD1 as a possible D gene (5 bases). Germline V lookup: CDR1 GTSNPN, CDR2 SVGIG (reference sequence). Trimming left V 3 bases short and J 2 bases short, with 11 bases between. The CDR3 consists of 13 residues. The CDR3 protein is CAWRLQGTYEQYF. The CDR3, as DNA: TGTGCCTGGAGACTCCAGGGCACCTACGAGCAGTACTTC.

The chain links TRBV30 to TRBJ2-5; 14 bases agree with TRBD2. In germline, CDR1 is GTSNPN, CDR2 SVGIG (reference sequence). The CDR3 spans 15 residues. V shed 3 bases and J 9 bases; nucleotides not matched to a gene: 9. The CDR3 sequence is CAWRGLAGAHTPQYF. The DNA for the CDR3 is TGTGCCTGGAGGGGACTAGCGGGGGCCCATACGCCCCAGTACTTC.

The chain is built from TRBV6-5 and TRBJ1-1, with 9 bases lining up with TRBD1. Per the germline V gene, CDR1 is MNHEY and CDR2 is SVGAGI. The CDR3 totals 15 residues. Trimming cost V 4 bases and J 5 bases; bases outside gene matches: 8. The CDR3 region has the DNA TGTGCCAGCAGTTTGCTACAGGGGGCTTGGACTGAAGCTTTCTTT. Its translation is CASSLLQGAWTEAFF.

This clone has a handful of counts. A read error may account for a junction end that differs from germline. This sequence joins TRBV7-9 and TRBJ2-2; no firm D call. Germline CDR1 and CDR2: SEHNR and FQNEAQ (reference sequence). CDR3 size: 14 residues. The CDR3: CSSSLERDTGELFF. The DNA for the CDR3 is TGTTCCAGCAGCTTGGAACGGGACACCGGGGAGCTGTTTTTT.

To note about this clone: At one boundary the junction diverges from the germline segment, which might be a read error. The chain couples TRBV7-9 to TRBJ2-2; D is perhaps TRBD2 (6 bases). This CDR3 region has 18 residues. Germline lookup yields CDR1 SEHNR and CDR2 FQNEAQ (reference sequence). The chain's CDR3 is CASSSLVRYRENAGELFF. The CDR3 DNA sequence: TGTGCCAGCAGCTCCCTGGTCAGATATCGGGAGAACGCCGGGGAGCTGTTTTTT.

This chain links TRBV18 with TRBJ1-2; D unresolved. Germline lookup yields CDR1 KGHSH and CDR2 LQKENI. The CDR3 totals 16 residues. Between the trimmed V and J ends, which lost 2 bases and 2 bases, there was a span of 15 bases. Here the CDR3 DNA reads TGTGCCAGCTCACCATTCCGGGAGAAGGCCAACTATGGCTACACCTTC. Its translation: CASSPFREKANYGYTF.

This clone was detected only once. The J gene is TRBJ2-2, the V gene TRBV13, with TRBD2 matching over 14 bases. This CDR3 comprises 20 residues. V dropped 1 base and J dropped 0; count of bases not matched to a gene: 7. CDR1 is PRHDT and CDR2 is FYEKMQ in the germline V gene (reference sequence). CDR3 sequence (DNA): TGTGCCAGCAGCTTAGCCCTAGGACTAGCGGGAGGAGCGAACACCGGGGAGCTGTTTTTT. It is translated as CASSLALGLAGGANTGELFF.

J is TRBJ2-2 and V is TRBV10-3, with a possible D match to TRBD2 (5 bases). Trimming shortened V by 0 bases and J by 3 bases, and 8 bases separated the two germline ends. Germline assignment: CDR1 ENHRY and CDR2 SYGVKD. The CDR3 is 15 amino acids. The CDR3 spells CAISESKRYTGELFF. Written as DNA, the CDR3 is TGTGCCATCAGTGAGTCGAAGCGGTACACCGGGGAGCTGTTTTTT.

V usage is TRBV19 and J usage is TRBJ2-1, with 9 nucleotides matching TRBD1. The CDR3 is made up of 15 amino acids. With V trimmed by 5 bases and J by 8 bases, 10 bases remained unmatched. CDR1 is LNHDA and CDR2 is SQIVND in the germline V gene (reference sequence). The CDR3 DNA reads as TGTGCCAGTAGTGTCCGGGACAGGGAGAGAGATGAGCAGTTCTTC. Encoded protein: CASSVRDRERDEQFF.

V gene TRBV21-1 combines with J gene TRBJ2-7; no check of the table's D call, TRBD2, against the DNA was made. TRBV21-1 counts as a pseudogene. This CDR3 is built from 16 residues. The CDR3 DNA reads as TGTGCCAGCAGCCGAAAGGGACTAGTCCTCACAAACGAGCAGTACTTC. This encodes CASSRKGLVLTNEQYF.

The chain couples TRBV15 to TRBJ2-1, with TRBD1 identical over 9 bases. The CDR3 runs to 16 residues. Trimming cost V 1 base and J 7 bases; bases outside gene matches: 8. Germline-derived CDR1 and CDR2 are LNHNV and YYDKDF (reference sequence). The CDR3 loop is CATSRVQGQGENEQFF. CDR3 in DNA: TGTGCCACCAGCAGAGTCCAGGGACAGGGAGAAAATGAGCAGTTCTTC. Full variable domain (rest looked up from reference TRBV15 and TRBJ2-1): DAMVIQNPRYQVTQFGKPVTLSCSQTLNHNVMYWYQQKSSQAPKLLFHYYDKDFNNEADTPDNFQSRRPNTSFCFLDIRSPGLGDTAMYLCATSRVQGQGENEQFFGPGTRLTVL.

The V gene is TRBV30, the J gene TRBJ2-1; D unresolved. The CDR3 totals 13 residues. Trimming shortened V by 6 bases and J by 4 bases, and 13 bases separated the two germline ends. Germline CDR1 reads GTSNPN; CDR2 reads SVGIG (reference sequence). The CDR3 bases are TGTGCCTGCCGTGCCGGAGATTACAATGAGCAGTTCTTC. It translates to CACRAGDYNEQFF.

The chain recombines TRBV5-1 with TRBJ2-1; the D gene is possibly TRBD2 (5 bases). The V end lost 2 bases, the J end lost 9 bases, and 18 bases lay between the germline ends. Looked up from germline, CDR1 is SGHRS and CDR2 is YFSETQ. This CDR3 region has 15 residues. The CDR3 is CASSFGRGLVTEQFF. The CDR3 DNA reads TGCGCCAGCAGCTTCGGTCGAGGACTTGTTACTGAGCAGTTCTTC.